This is a list of T cell receptor beta chains from one sample in a study of T and B cells in COVID-19 patients. From the multiplex PCR reads, TCRdb called clonotypes with MiXCR, one entry per CDR3 protein. This sample has around 20,000 distinct CDR3 sequences; 25% to 30% occur once, and the top ten carry approximately 3%. Sample: blood. These TCRs come from a human donor who had recovered from COVID-19. CDR3s include the opening cysteine and the closing phenylalanine or tryptophan. The D gene is left open where the match is weak. Size tells how often a clone was seen (once, few, many) or the class of an expanded clone, and some rows leave it out.

>TRBJ1-6|medium-sized|TRBV19|TRBD1
CASSITGEDSPLHF
TGTGCCAGTAGTATCACAGGGGAAGATTCACCCCTCCACTTT
>TRBJ2-1|.|TRBV7-9|.
CASSSGLGAYNEQFF
TGTGCCAGCAGCTCGGGACTCGGGGCCTACAATGAGCAGTTCTTC
>TRBJ2-7|.|TRBV19|TRBD1
CASSIGQGANAHEQYF
TGTGCCAGTAGTATCGGACAGGGGGCCAACGCCCACGAGCAGTACTTC
>TRBJ1-6|.|TRBV6-1|.
CASSEEDLYNSPLHF
TGTGCCAGCAGTGAAGAAGACTTATATAATTCACCCCTCCACTTT
>TRBJ2-1|.|TRBV7-6|TRBD1
CASSPPRQGLAYNEQFF
TGTGCCAGCAGCCCCCCACGACAGGGGTTAGCCTACAATGAGCAGTTCTTC
>TRBJ1-4|few|TRBV30|TRBD1
CAWSGQGIEKLFF
TGTGCCTGGAGTGGACAGGGGATTGAAAAACTGTTTTTT
>TRBJ2-3|.|TRBV5-6|TRBD2
CASSPPPGAGGHTDTQYF
TGTGCCAGCAGTCCACCTCCTGGCGCGGGGGGCCACACAGATACGCAGTATTTT
>TRBJ2-3|.|TRBV30|TRBD1
CAWSDRDRGPDTQYF
TGTGCCTGGAGTGACCGGGACAGGGGTCCAGATACGCAGTATTTT
>TRBJ1-5|.|TRBV6-1|.
CASSPQSSNQPQHF
TGTGCCAGCAGTCCCCAAAGTAGCAATCAGCCCCAGCATTTT
>TRBJ2-7|many|TRBV27|TRBD2
CASSVPGLERQYF
TGTGCCAGCAGTGTACCGGGACTAGAGAGGCAGTACTTC
>TRBJ2-1|many|TRBV5-5|TRBD2
CASSLGLAGLNEQFF
TGTGCCAGCAGCTTGGGCCTAGCGGGGCTTAATGAGCAGTTCTTC
>TRBJ1-2|.|TRBV7-9|TRBD1
CASSRTGENYGYTF
TGTGCCAGCAGCCGGACAGGGGAGAACTATGGCTACACCTTC
>TRBJ2-6|.|TRBV7-6|TRBD1
CASSLYQGVSGANVLTF
TGTGCCAGCAGCTTATACCAGGGGGTCTCTGGGGCCAACGTCCTGACTTTC
>TRBJ2-5|many|TRBV30|.
CAWRGHWKETQYF
TGTGCCTGGAGGGGACACTGGAAGGAGACCCAGTACTTC
>TRBJ2-1|.|TRBV6-5|.
CATGAGSYNEQFF
TGTGCCACCGGGGCGGGCTCCTACAATGAGCAGTTCTTC
>TRBJ2-1|medium-sized|TRBV5-5|TRBD2
CASSLTSGRVQEQFF
TGTGCCAGCAGCCTCACTAGCGGGAGGGTTCAAGAGCAGTTCTTC
>TRBJ2-2|few|TRBV12-3/TRBV12-4|TRBD2
CASSPSSGGAGSGELFF
TGTGCCAGCAGTCCCTCTAGCGGGGGGGCAGGTTCAGGGGAGCTGTTTTTT
>TRBJ2-3|.|TRBV5-6|.
CASSSGRLTDTQYF
TGTGCCAGCAGCTCGGGACGACTAACGGATACGCAGTATTTT
>TRBJ1-2|medium-sized|TRBV29-1|.
CSVQGNYGYTF
TGCAGCGTTCAGGGAAACTATGGCTACACCTTC
>TRBJ2-7|few|TRBV6-1|TRBD2
CASNRLAGAYEQYF
TGTGCCAGCAACCGACTAGCGGGGGCTTACGAGCAGTACTTC
>TRBJ2-1|medium-sized|TRBV30|TRBD1
CAWSDRGRNYNEQFF
TGTGCCTGGAGTGACAGGGGGAGAAACTACAATGAGCAGTTCTTC
>TRBJ1-5|.|TRBV10-3|.
CAIKAAISNQPQHF
TGTGCCATCAAGGCAGCCATTAGCAATCAGCCCCAGCATTTT
>TRBJ1-5|.|TRBV19|.
CASSIFAGGNQPQHF
TGTGCCAGTAGTATCTTCGCAGGGGGCAATCAGCCCCAGCATTTT
>TRBJ1-5|few|TRBV30|.
CAWSETWDGGLPQHF
TGTGCCTGGAGCGAAACGTGGGACGGGGGTTTGCCCCAGCATTTT
>TRBJ2-7|.|TRBV5-4|TRBD1
CASSETGEQYF
TGTGCCAGCAGCGAGACAGGGGAGCAGTACTTC
>TRBJ2-7|.|TRBV5-4|TRBD1
CASSHAGQGDEQYF
TGTGCCAGCAGCCACGCGGGACAGGGTGACGAGCAGTACTTC
>TRBJ2-7|.|TRBV5-1|.
CASSISSYEQYF
TGCGCCAGCAGTATCAGCTCCTACGAGCAGTACTTC
>TRBJ1-2|many|TRBV19|TRBD1
CASSPRQGGGGYTF
TGTGCCAGTAGTCCTCGACAGGGAGGTGGCGGCTACACCTTC
>TRBJ2-7|.|TRBV5-4|.
CASSSPAETYEQYF
TGTGCCAGCAGCTCTCCAGCGGAAACCTACGAGCAGTACTTC
>TRBJ2-2|few|TRBV7-2|TRBD2
CASSLSGANTGELFF
TGTGCCAGCAGCTTGAGCGGGGCGAACACCGGGGAGCTGTTTTTT
>TRBJ2-1|many|TRBV6-6|TRBD2
CASSLAGVTGEQFF
TGTGCCAGCAGTCTAGCGGGAGTGACAGGTGAGCAGTTCTTC
>TRBJ2-5|few|TRBV7-6|.
CASSLLARETQYF
TGTGCCAGCAGCTTGCTAGCTAGAGAGACCCAGTACTTC
>TRBJ1-2|.|TRBV10-3|.
CAISADNDYGYTF
TGTGCCATCAGTGCGGACAACGACTATGGCTACACCTTC
>TRBJ2-3|few|TRBV6-5|TRBD2
CASSYSNFRGVRADTQYF
TGTGCCAGCAGTTACTCGAATTTCCGGGGGGTTCGCGCAGATACGCAGTATTTT
>TRBJ1-2|few|TRBV12-3/TRBV12-4|.
CATSVGDNYGYTF
TGTGCCACCTCCGTCGGCGATAACTATGGCTACACCTTC
>TRBJ2-1|.|TRBV11-1|.
CASSPQGRASSYNEQFF
TGTGCCAGCAGCCCTCAGGGTCGGGCGAGCTCCTACAATGAGCAGTTCTTC
>TRBJ1-2|few|TRBV5-5|TRBD1
CASSLQGKGGYTF
TGTGCCAGCAGCTTACAGGGGAAAGGCGGCTACACCTTC
>TRBJ2-1|many|TRBV27|.
CASSLGRLSSYNEQFF
TGTGCCAGCAGTTTAGGGCGCCTTAGCTCCTACAATGAGCAGTTCTTC
>TRBJ2-2|medium-sized|TRBV29-1|.
CSVGPSVPGELFF
TGCAGCGTTGGTCCCTCCGTCCCCGGGGAGCTGTTTTTT
>TRBJ2-7|medium-sized|TRBV12-3/TRBV12-4|.
CASGFAYEQYF
TGTGCCAGCGGGTTCGCCTACGAGCAGTACTTC
>TRBJ2-3|once|TRBV13|TRBD2
CASSLVGSGGGRDTQYF
TGTGCCAGCAGCTTAGTCGGGAGCGGGGGGGGCCGAGATACGCAGTATTTT
>TRBJ2-7|few|TRBV18|.
CASSPPGQYEQYF
TGTGCCAGCTCACCACCTGGTCAGTACGAGCAGTACTTC